Below are 21 T cell receptor beta chains sequenced from a single sample in a study of blood T cells in healthy people across ages. The use of a sample-barcoded 5' primer and a J-beta primer mix characterized a second PCR of roughly 6 to 11 cycles. TCRdb re-called the 5' RACE reads with MiXCR, one entry per CDR3 protein. This table holds about 650,000 distinct CDR3 sequences, around 32% found once. Sequenced: blood. The source is a woman older than 75 in good health.

Comment on this clonotype: A much bigger clone sits one base away, suggesting this may be a read error. This rearrangement joins TRBV5-1 to TRBJ1-2; D uncertain. Germline CDR1 is SGHRS and CDR2 is YFSETQ. The CDR3 totals 14 residues. With 8 bases removed from V and 4 bases from J, the gap between germline ends came to 18 bases. Written as DNA, the CDR3 is TGCGCCAGTGGACCGAATTCTAATCCCTATGGCTACACCTTC. Translated: CASGPNSNPYGYTF.

In its sample, this clonotype was seen many times. This sequence joins TRBV5-5 and TRBJ2-1; D possibly corresponds to TRBD2 (5 bases). The germline V and J ends were trimmed by 2 bases and 6 bases, with 12 bases remaining between them. The CDR3 consists of 14 residues. From germline, CDR1 is SGHKS and CDR2 YYEKEE (reference sequence). The CDR3 DNA follows: TGTGCCAGCAGCTTCTCGGGGAGAGGCAATGAGCAGTTCTTC. Its translation is CASSFSGRGNEQFF.

This clonotype was recorded many times. The rearrangement uses TRBV7-2 and TRBJ2-1; the D gene is possibly TRBD2 (6 bases). V lost 1 base to trimming and J lost 6 bases, with 19 bases between them. Germline V CDR1 and CDR2: SGHTA, FQGNSA. CDR3 size: 17 residues. CDR3 bases: TGTGCCAGCAGCTTAGTTCCCTTGCGGGGATACCCCAATGAGCAGTTCTTC. The encoded protein is CASSLVPLRGYPNEQFF. Looking up the rest from reference TRBV7-2 and TRBJ2-1 gives the full variable domain: GAGVSQSPSNKVTEKGKDVELRCDPISGHTALYWYRQSLGQGLEFLIYFQGNSAPDKSGLPSDRFSAERTGGSVSTLTIQRTQQEDSAVYLCASSLVPLRGYPNEQFFGPGTRLTVL.

This clonotype was seen only a few times. V usage is TRBV12-3 or TRBV12-4 and J usage is TRBJ1-1; maybe TRBD1 (6 bases). The V end lost 7 bases, the J end lost 8 bases, and 11 bases lay between the germline ends. The CDR3 length is 11 residues. This CDR3 reads CASTVGGEAFF. The CDR3 bases are TGTGCCAGCACCGTAGGGGGGGAAGCTTTCTTT.

V usage is TRBV7-2 and J usage is TRBJ1-1, with D perhaps matching TRBD1 (6 bases). Germline V CDR1 and CDR2: SGHTA, FQGNSA. V lost 6 bases, J lost 1 base, and 12 bases lay in between. The CDR3 loop spans 14 amino acids. The CDR3 region is CASRYKQGNTEAFF. DNA for the CDR3: TGTGCCAGCAGATATAAACAGGGGAACACTGAAGCTTTCTTT.

A word on this clonotype: Just one base apart from a much larger clone, this may be a read error. This CDR3 reads CANSLLWGNEQYF. The CDR3, as DNA: TGTGCCAACAGCTTATTGTGGGGGAATGAGCAGTACTTC. V and J are TRBV11-1 and TRBJ2-5; D possibly matches TRBD1 or TRBD2 (5 bases each). Germline V gene sequence: CDR1 SGHAT, CDR2 FQDESV (reference sequence). There are 13 residues in the CDR3.

There are many counts of this clonotype. The V gene is TRBV27, the J gene TRBJ2-2; 10 nucleotides align to TRBD1. CDR1 MNHEY and CDR2 SMNVEV come from the germline V gene (reference sequence). V lost 5 bases, J lost 3 bases, and 3 bases stayed unmatched. The CDR3 is 15 residues long. The CDR3 DNA sequence: TGTGCCAGCAGTGACGACAGGGGGCACACCGGGGAGCTGTTTTTT. Its translation: CASSDDRGHTGELFF.

This clonotype has ten or more counts. V and J are TRBV12-3 or TRBV12-4 and TRBJ1-2; a possible D gene is TRBD1 (6 bases). The CDR3 is 14 amino acids. V lost 7 bases and J 7 bases, leaving 19 bases between the germline ends. The CDR3, as DNA: TGTGCCAGCACCCAACAGGGATTAACCGGTGGCTACACCTTC. Protein: CASTQQGLTGGYTF.

This clonotype was detected many times. This chain joins TRBV6-5 and TRBJ1-2; 12 nucleotides line up with TRBD1. V shed 0 bases, J shed 4 bases, and the junction held 6 bases outside the gene matches. Germline lookup yields CDR1 MNHEY and CDR2 SVGAGI. The CDR3 contains 17 residues. CDR3 sequence: CASSYSSGQGAFYGYTF. Here the CDR3 DNA reads TGTGCCAGCAGTTACTCGTCGGGACAGGGGGCCTTCTATGGCTACACCTTC.

The rearrangement links TRBV30 to TRBJ1-6; 8 bases agree with TRBD1. The CDR3 is 19 amino acids. With V trimmed by 1 base and J by 0 bases, 11 bases remained unmatched. Germline V gene data show CDR1 as GTSNPN and CDR2 as SVGIG (reference sequence). CDR3 in amino acids: CAWSAFLTGASSYNSPLHF. Here the CDR3 DNA reads TGTGCCTGGAGTGCCTTTCTGACAGGGGCGAGCTCCTATAATTCACCCCTCCACTTT.

This clonotype was seen repeatedly, ten times or more. The chain couples TRBV2 to TRBJ2-3; D might be TRBD2 (5 bases). V shed 0 bases and J shed 2 bases, with 9 bases lying between them. Germline CDR1 SNHLY, CDR2 FYNNEI. The CDR3 runs 15 residues. The CDR3 region is CASSEARGFTDTQYF. DNA for the CDR3: TGTGCCAGCAGTGAAGCGCGAGGGTTCACAGATACGCAGTATTTT.

Many counts were recorded for this clonotype. The chain links TRBV20-1 to TRBJ1-5; D call uncertain. Germline CDR1 and CDR2: DFQATT and SNEGSKA (reference sequence). The V and J ends lost 6 bases and 7 bases respectively, with 16 bases between them. The CDR3 runs to 13 residues. The CDR3 spells CSARGLRTQPQHF. CDR3 bases: TGCAGTGCCCGAGGCTTACGTACCCAGCCCCAGCATTTT.

This rearrangement joins TRBV12-3 or TRBV12-4 to TRBJ2-5; D is ambiguous. The DNA matches TRBJ2-7 better at its end, which makes the J call doubtful. The CDR3 is 13 residues long. CDR3 coding DNA: TGTGCCAGCAGTCTAACCGAGAGTGCCGAGCAGTACTTC. This sequence encodes CASSLTESAEQYF.

This clonotype was observed a handful of times. The chain joins TRBV11-1 to TRBJ1-4; D is uncertain. The CDR3 length is 15 residues. The V gene's germline CDR1 is SGHAT and CDR2 FQDESV (reference sequence). Trimming removed 3 bases at V and 3 bases at J, with 11 bases between. The CDR3 DNA is TGTGCCAGCAGCTTGACGGTGCGGGCTAATGAAAAACTGTTTTTT. It codes for CASSLTVRANEKLFF.

The chain uses TRBV4-1 and TRBJ2-1, with 10 bases that match TRBD2. After removal of 3 bases from V and 3 bases from J, the junction contained 5 bases not matched to a gene. Germline CDR1 MGHRA, CDR2 YSYEKL. The CDR3 is 16 residues long. CDR3 amino acids: CASSHLAGGIYNEQFF. The CDR3 nucleotides read TGCGCCAGCAGCCACTTAGCGGGAGGAATCTACAATGAGCAGTTCTTC.

The CDR3 DNA sequence: TGTGCCAGCAGCTCCTTTGTTTGGGGGGCGTCTGGAAACACCATATATTTT. Its translation: CASSSFVWGASGNTIYF. The J gene is TRBJ1-3, the V gene TRBV7-6; D possibly corresponds to TRBD1 (6 bases). The V and J ends lost 4 bases and 1 base respectively, with 17 bases between them. The germline V gene encodes CDR1 SGHVS and CDR2 FNYEAQ. CDR3 length: 17 amino acids.

Ten or more counts support this clonotype. The chain couples TRBV9 to TRBJ1-5, with D unresolved. Germline assignment: CDR1 SGDLS and CDR2 YYNGEE. The CDR3 covers 15 residues. V lost 0 bases and J lost 2, with 9 bases in between. CDR3 in DNA: TGTGCCAGCAGCGTAGGTCCCCGGGGCAATCAGCCCCAGCATTTT. Protein sequence: CASSVGPRGNQPQHF.

In the case of this clonotype: Sequence at one end of the junction differs from germline and may be a read error. The chain uses TRBV5-1 and TRBJ1-5; D is ambiguous. This CDR3 is built from 15 residues. The V gene's germline CDR1 is SGHRS and CDR2 YFSETQ. The CDR3 protein is CASSLGTGSNQPRHF. As DNA, the CDR3 is TGCGCCAGCAGCTTGGGGACTGGTAGCAATCAGCCCCGGCATTTT.

This clonotype occurred many times. The chain employs TRBV14 and TRBJ2-5; D call uncertain. The CDR3 runs to 12 residues. Between the trimmed V and J ends, which lost 4 bases and 5 bases, there was a span of 8 bases. In germline, CDR1 is SGHDN, CDR2 FVKESK. CDR3 protein: CASSPLTETQYF. The CDR3 DNA follows: TGTGCCAGCAGCCCCCTGACGGAGACCCAGTACTTC.

This clonotype has just one count. The V call is TRBV28, the J call TRBJ2-7; no firm D call. The CDR3 runs 14 residues. The V gene lost 4 bases and the J gene lost 2 bases, with 12 bases spanning the gap. Germline loops: CDR1 MDHEN, CDR2 SYDVKM. The CDR3 sequence: CASSSVIGTYEQYF. The CDR3 DNA is TGTGCCAGCAGTTCGGTTATAGGGACCTACGAGCAGTACTTC.

This clonotype has more than one count but fewer than ten. The chain couples TRBV2 to TRBJ1-2; 9 nucleotides align to TRBD1. CDR1 SNHLY and CDR2 FYNNEI come from the germline V gene. The CDR3 totals 16 residues. Trimming removed 5 bases from V and 4 bases from J; junction bases left unmatched: 11. The CDR3 sequence is CASSPYAMTGGYGYTF. The CDR3 nucleotides read TGTGCCAGCAGTCCATACGCAATGACAGGGGGCTATGGCTACACCTTC.